A selection of T cell receptor beta chains follows, all from one sample in a study of tumor-infiltrating lymphocytes in primary liver carcinoma. Each CDR3 protein gets one entry after TCRdb re-called the multiplex PCR reads with MiXCR. Of about 310,000 distinct CDR3 sequences listed, more than 55% are singletons. The sample consisted of peripheral blood. All receptors derive from a middle-aged man with primary liver carcinoma and hepatitis B virus infection. CDR3s include the opening cysteine and the closing phenylalanine or tryptophan. The D gene is left open where the match is weak. Clone size appears in some rows only: once, few, many, or a class for an expanded clone.

TRBV7-8	few	-	TRBJ1-1	TGTGCCAGCAGCTTAGAAGCAGGTGTAAATACCGAAGCTTTCTTT	CASSLEAGVNTEAFF
TRBV5-1	-	-	TRBJ2-5	TGCGCCAGCAGCTTGGTGGAGGGACAAGAGACCCAGTACTTC	CASSLVEGQETQYF
TRBV20-1	-	-	TRBJ2-7	TGCAGTGATACCCCATGGGGTAGCTACGAGCAGTACTTC	CSDTPWGSYEQYF
TRBV10-2	many	-	TRBJ2-3	TGCGCCAGCGCTACAGGGAGGGCAGATACGCAGTATTTT	CASATGRADTQYF
TRBV6-2/TRBV6-3	many	-	TRBJ2-2	TGTGCCAGCAGACCCACCCTAGACACCGGGGAGCTGTTTTTT	CASRPTLDTGELFF
TRBV30	few	-	TRBJ1-1	TGTGCCTGGAGGATGAACACTGAAGCTTTCTTT	CAWRMNTEAFF
TRBV5-4	-	-	TRBJ1-2	TGTACCAGCAGCTCCACAGACTATGGCTACACTTTC	CTSSSTDYGYTF
TRBV24-1	-	-	TRBJ2-2	TGTGCCACCAGTGATCTCGACACCGGGGAGCTGTTTTTT	CATSDLDTGELFF
TRBV6-1	-	-	TRBJ1-5	TGTGCCAGCACTGAGACGTTCTTGGGGACGGTCAATCAGCCCCAGCATTTT	CASTETFLGTVNQPQHF
TRBV6-5	many	TRBD2	TRBJ2-3	TGTGCCAGCACGCGTAGCGGGATTCCAACCCCACGGGATACGCAGTATTTT	CASTRSGIPTPRDTQYF
TRBV5-6	-	TRBD2	TRBJ2-1	TGTGCCAGCAGCTTGAATCCACTAGCGTCCGCGAGGGGCTACAATGAGCAGTTCTTC	CASSLNPLASARGYNEQFF
TRBV2	-	TRBD2	TRBJ2-7	TGTGCCAGCAGTGAATGGGTAGCGGGAGCTGTCGAGCAGTACTTC	CASSEWVAGAVEQYF
TRBV29-1	-	-	TRBJ2-1	TGCAGCGTTGCAGTCGGCATCTTCAATGAGCAGTTCTTC	CSVAVGIFNEQFF
TRBV7-3	-	TRBD2	TRBJ2-1	TGTGCCAGCAGCTTAACGTCCGGACTAGCGGGAGCTAAGCAGTTCTTC	CASSLTSGLAGAKQFF
TRBV24-1	-	-	TRBJ2-2	TGTGCCACCAGTGATTTGCGGTGGGACGGGGAGCTGTTTTTT	CATSDLRWDGELFF
TRBV29-1	-	-	TRBJ2-7	TGTAACGTTGAAGGTAGGACAGACGAGCAGTACTTC	CNVEGRTDEQYF
TRBV24-1	-	TRBD1	TRBJ2-5	TGTGCCACCAGTGACCCGGGACAGGGGGCAGGCAAGACCCAGTACTTC	CATSDPGQGAGKTQYF
TRBV11-1	-	-	TRBJ1-5	TGTGCCAGCAACACCACAAGCAATCAGCCCCAGCGTTTT	CASNTTSNQPQRF
TRBV6-1	few	-	TRBJ2-3	TGTGCCAGCAGTGAAGGTAGTGGGCGCTACACAGATACGCAGTATTTT	CASSEGSGRYTDTQYF
TRBV28	-	-	TRBJ1-5	TGTGCCAGCAGACAGTATAGCAATCAGCCCCAGCATTTT	CASRQYSNQPQHF
TRBV6-1	many	-	TRBJ2-1	TGTGCCAGCAGTGAAGGCATAGCCTACAATGAGCAGTTCTTC	CASSEGIAYNEQFF
TRBV20-1	-	-	TRBJ1-5	TGCAGTGCTAGAGAACAGGGACGCGGCGGAAATCAGCCCCAGCATTTT	CSAREQGRGGNQPQHF
TRBV6-2/TRBV6-3	-	-	TRBJ2-1	TGTGCCAGCAGTTCACTCTACAATGAGCAGTTCTTC	CASSSLYNEQFF
TRBV5-1	-	TRBD2	TRBJ2-7	TGCGCCAGCAGCAGAAGCGGGAGGAACTCCTACGAGCAGTACTTC	CASSRSGRNSYEQYF
TRBV18	-	-	TRBJ1-2	TGTGCCAGCTCACCACCGCTTCCAGGACCAAACTATGGCTACACCTTC	CASSPPLPGPNYGYTF
TRBV11-1	-	TRBD1	TRBJ2-7	TGTACCAGCAGCCGACAGGGGCGGTACGAGCAGTATTTC	CTSSRQGRYEQYF
TRBV4-2	-	-	TRBJ2-1	TGTGCCAGCAGCCAAGATCTCCCCCTAACGACAGGATACGAGTACAATGAGCAGTTCTTC	CASSQDLPLTTGYEYNEQFF
TRBV28	-	-	TRBJ1-5	TGTGCCAGCAGCTCCCCAGGGAGCGGTCAGCCCCAGCATTTT	CASSSPGSGQPQHF
TRBV11-2	many	-	TRBJ2-2	TGTGCCAGCAGCTTGGGAGCCTTTGACACCGGGGAGCTGTTTTTT	CASSLGAFDTGELFF
TRBV28	few	-	TRBJ1-2	TGTGCCAGCAGTTTGCCCGGGGCCTATGGCTACACCTTC	CASSLPGAYGYTF
TRBV7-9	-	TRBD1	TRBJ1-2	TGTGCCAGCAGATTGGACAGGGGCTTTCATGGCTACGCCTTC	CASRLDRGFHGYAF
TRBV7-9	-	-	TRBJ2-7	TGTGCCAGCAGCTTAATGGTAGGAATCTCCTACGAGCAGTACTTC	CASSLMVGISYEQYF
TRBV6-1	-	TRBD2	TRBJ2-1	TGTGCCAGCAGTCCCACTAGCGGGAGGAAGAATGAGCAGTTCTTC	CASSPTSGRKNEQFF
TRBV6-1	-	-	TRBJ1-1	TGTGCCAGCAGTGAAAGGGGGAACACTGAAGCTTTCTTT	CASSERGNTEAFF
TRBV5-1	few	-	TRBJ2-2	TGCGCCAGCAAACAAGGGACCCCGAACACCGGGGAGCTGTTTTTT	CASKQGTPNTGELFF
TRBV11-2	-	-	TRBJ2-5	TGTGCCAGCAGCCCCGCGGGGCAAGCGACTCAGTACTTC	CASSPAGQATQYF
TRBV11-2	-	-	TRBJ2-7	TGTGCCAGCAGCTTTAACGACGACGGATCCGACGAGCAGTACTTC	CASSFNDDGSDEQYF
TRBV29-1	many	TRBD2	TRBJ2-1	TGCAGCGTATTTGGGCTTGAGCGGGAGTATGGCACCTACAATGAGCAGTTCTTC	CSVFGLEREYGTYNEQFF
TRBV7-9	few	-	TRBJ2-7	TGTGCCAGCAGCTTTTTCTCGGGACCGCAAGATCAGTACTTC	CASSFFSGPQDQYF
TRBV5-5	-	-	TRBJ2-5	TGTGCCAGCAGCATTAGAGGGTCTTACCAAGAGACTCAGTACTTC	CASSIRGSYQETQYF